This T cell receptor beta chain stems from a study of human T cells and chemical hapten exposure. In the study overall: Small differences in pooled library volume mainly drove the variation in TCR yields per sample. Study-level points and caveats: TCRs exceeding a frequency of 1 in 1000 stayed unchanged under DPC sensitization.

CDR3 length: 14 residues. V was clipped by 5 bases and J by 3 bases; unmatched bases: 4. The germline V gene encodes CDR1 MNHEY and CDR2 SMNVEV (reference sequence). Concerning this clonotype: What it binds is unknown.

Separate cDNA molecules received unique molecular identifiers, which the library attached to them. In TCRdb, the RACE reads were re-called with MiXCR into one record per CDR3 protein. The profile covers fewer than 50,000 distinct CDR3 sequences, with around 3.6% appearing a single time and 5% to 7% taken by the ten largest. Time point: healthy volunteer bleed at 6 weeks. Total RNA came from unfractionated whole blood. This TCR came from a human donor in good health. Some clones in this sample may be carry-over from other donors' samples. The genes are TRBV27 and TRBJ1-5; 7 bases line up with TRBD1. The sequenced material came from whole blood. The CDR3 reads CASSTDRLNQPQHF. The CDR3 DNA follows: TGTGCCAGCAGTACGGACAGGCTCAATCAGCCCCAGCATTTT.